The 20 T cell receptor beta chains below all came from one sample that was sequenced in a study of T cell repertoires in cytomegalovirus infection. MiXCR was run by TCRdb on the reads, yielding one entry per CDR3 protein. This table holds some 350,000 distinct CDR3 sequences, approximately 30% found once. Their specific antigens are unknown. The specimen comprised cultured PBMCs, sampled from culture after CMV antigen stimulation. The receptors were gathered from a human donor in good health (CMV status not recorded). Some clones in this sample may be carry-over from other donors' samples.

V usage is TRBV7-8 and J usage is TRBJ2-1; 7 bases are a match to TRBD1. The V and J ends lost 3 bases and 7 bases, in that order; junction bases with no gene match: 21. In germline, CDR1 is SGHVS, CDR2 FQNEAQ. The CDR3 is 19 residues long. The CDR3 sequence is CASSFNTRGFPTTYNEQFF. CDR3 nucleotide sequence: TGTGCCAGCAGCTTCAACACCAGGGGGTTCCCAACTACTTATAATGAGCAGTTCTTC.

This clonotype came up many times. The V and J genes are TRBV7-2 and TRBJ2-3, with 13 bases lining up with TRBD2. Trimming removed 4 bases from V and 0 bases from J; junction bases left unmatched: 1. The CDR3 has 16 amino acids. Germline V gene data show CDR1 as SGHTA and CDR2 as FQGNSA. This chain's CDR3 is CASSSGLAGSTDTQYF. CDR3 DNA: TGTGCCAGCAGCTCGGGACTAGCGGGGAGCACAGATACGCAGTATTTT.

The rearrangement links TRBV7-2 to TRBJ1-2; weak D call: TRBD1 (6 bases). The CDR3 spans 14 residues. The germline CDR1 and CDR2 sequences are SGHTA and FQGNSA. Trimming removed 4 bases from V and 8 bases from J, with 17 bases in between. CDR3 in DNA: TGTGCCAGCAGCTACCGAGCCAGGGACAACGGCTACACCTTC. It encodes CASSYRARDNGYTF.

The chain has TRBV7-4 and TRBJ1-4, with unresolved D. Germline-derived CDR1 and CDR2 are SGHVT and SQSDAQ. With 4 bases removed from V and 8 bases from J, the gap between germline ends came to 11 bases. The CDR3 contains 13 residues. The CDR3 sequence is CASSYGGGEKLFF. In DNA, the CDR3 is TGTGCCAGCAGCTACGGAGGCGGGGAAAAACTGTTTTTT.

This chain uses TRBV7-9 with TRBJ2-6; the D is unclear. CDR1 is SEHNR, CDR2 FQNEAQ, per germline (reference sequence). The CDR3 extends over 17 amino acids. V was pared by 5 bases and J by 0 bases, with 14 bases between. The CDR3: CASSPRALSSGANVLTF. CDR3 nucleotide sequence: TGTGCCAGCAGCCCCCGGGCCTTATCCTCTGGGGCCAACGTCCTGACTTTC.

This clonotype was detected only a few times. Here the CDR3 DNA reads TGTGCCAGCAGGGGCTTTCGCGGACAGGGGATAAATGAGCAGTTCTTC. Its translation: CASRGFRGQGINEQFF. This rearrangement joins TRBV7-2 to TRBJ2-1, with 9 nucleotides matching TRBD1. The CDR3 length is 16 residues. The germline gives CDR1 SGHTA, CDR2 FQGNSA. V gave up 6 bases and J gave up 7 bases; unmatched junction bases: 13. Full variable domain (remainder filled in from reference TRBV7-2 and TRBJ2-1): GAGVSQSPSNKVTEKGKDVELRCDPISGHTALYWYRQSLGQGLEFLIYFQGNSAPDKSGLPSDRFSAERTGGSVSTLTIQRTQQEDSAVYLCASRGFRGQGINEQFFGPGTRLTVL.

This clonotype was seen many times. The rearrangement joins TRBV7-8 to TRBJ1-5; 10 bases are a match to TRBD1. The ends lost 3 bases at V and 9 bases at J; junction bases unmatched: 8. The germline CDR1 and CDR2 sequences are SGHVS and FQNEAQ. The CDR3 is made up of 15 amino acids. The CDR3 loop reads CASSFPGQGLRPQHF. Here the CDR3 DNA reads TGTGCCAGCAGCTTCCCGGGACAGGGGTTAAGGCCCCAGCATTTT.

The CDR3 DNA reads TGTGCCATCGGCGGGGTTACCCATGAGCAGTTCTTC. As protein: CAIGGVTHEQFF. The chain is built from TRBV10-3 and TRBJ2-1, with D maybe TRBD2 (6 bases). V lost 8 bases to trimming and J lost 8 bases, with 13 bases between them. This CDR3 spans 12 amino acids. Germline V CDR1 and CDR2: ENHRY, SYGVKD.

This sequence joins TRBV29-1 and TRBJ1-5, with D possibly matching TRBD1 (5 bases). Looked up from germline, CDR1 is SQVTM and CDR2 is ANQGSEA. V dropped 4 bases and J dropped 0 bases, with 10 bases sitting between them. The CDR3 covers 14 residues. CDR3 DNA: TGCAGCGTTGTGACAGAAAATAGCAATCAGCCCCAGCATTTT. This encodes CSVVTENSNQPQHF.

The V and J genes are TRBV19 and TRBJ2-1; the D gene is possibly TRBD1 (7 bases). The CDR3 is made up of 14 amino acids. V was shortened by 5 bases and J by 6 bases, with 14 bases between the two germline ends. From germline, CDR1 is LNHDA and CDR2 SQIVND (reference sequence). CDR3 amino acids: CASSSRQGLNEQFF. CDR3 DNA: TGTGCCAGTAGTTCCCGACAGGGACTCAATGAGCAGTTCTTC.

This clonotype was found a few times. DNA of the CDR3: TGTGCCAGCAGCTTAGCGTTTGGACTCCCAGATACGCAGTATTTT. Its translation: CASSLAFGLPDTQYF. This chain connects TRBV7-8 to TRBJ2-3, with D possibly matching TRBD2 (5 bases). The V end lost 0 bases, the J end lost 4 bases, and 11 bases lay between the germline ends. This CDR3 has 15 amino acids. CDR1 SGHVS and CDR2 FQNEAQ come from the germline V gene.

This clonotype showed up just a few times. The genes are TRBV15 and TRBJ1-4, with D tentatively TRBD1 (6 bases). Germline V CDR1 and CDR2: LNHNV, YYDKDF (reference sequence). The ends were cut back, 8 bases at V and 7 bases at J, with 20 bases in the middle. CDR3 length equals 15 residues. CDR3 protein: CATSDDQGFREKLFF. The CDR3, as DNA: TGTGCCACCTCCGACGACCAGGGGTTTCGTGAAAAACTGTTTTTT.

Comments on this clonotype: An end of the junction differs from the germline gene, which may be a read error. The chain employs TRBV30 and TRBJ1-3, with unresolved D. The CDR3 consists of 13 residues. Per germline, CDR1 GTSNPN and CDR2 SVGIG (reference sequence). CDR3: CVWTRDSGNTIYF. The CDR3 DNA sequence: TGTGTCTGGACCCGCGACTCTGGAAACACCATATATTTT.

This clonotype was counted only a few times. V is TRBV7-9 and J is TRBJ1-1; no firm D call. From germline, CDR1 is SEHNR and CDR2 FQNEAQ (reference sequence). The length of the CDR3 is 14 residues. Trimming took off 3 bases at V and 5 bases at J, with 13 bases between the two ends. CDR3 in DNA: TGTGCCAGCAGCTTTTCGGGGTTAAATACTGAAGCTTTCTTT. It codes for CASSFSGLNTEAFF.

The gene calls are TRBV5-6 and TRBJ1-5; D remains ambiguous. This CDR3 region has 16 residues. V shed 1 base and J shed 0 bases, with 11 bases lying between them. The germline CDR1 and CDR2 sequences are SGHDT and YYEEEE. CDR3 bases: TGTGCCAGCAGCTTGTGGCAGGTGATTAGCAATCAGCCCCAGCATTTT. Its translation is CASSLWQVISNQPQHF.

The gene calls are TRBV11-1 and TRBJ2-7; D assignment may be TRBD1 or TRBD2 (5 bases each). The CDR3 totals 14 residues. V lost 2 bases and J 6 bases, leaving 14 bases between the germline ends. CDR1 is SGHAT and CDR2 is FQDESV in the germline V gene (reference sequence). The CDR3 DNA is TGTGCCAGCAGCTTATCGTACGGGGCGCTCGAGCAGTACTTC. It codes for CASSLSYGALEQYF. Together with reference TRBV11-1 and TRBJ2-7, the CDR3 gives the full variable domain: EAEVAQSPRYKITEKSQAVAFWCDPISGHATLYWYRQILGQGPELLVQFQDESVVDDSQLPKDRFSAERLKGVDSTLKIQPAELGDSAMYLCASSLSYGALEQYFGPGTRLTVT.

V usage is TRBV6-5 and J usage is TRBJ2-3, with TRBD1 matching 7 bases. This CDR3 has 14 residues. Germline V CDR1 and CDR2: MNHEY, SVGAGI. V dropped 3 bases and J dropped 3; count of bases not matched to a gene: 3. For the CDR3, the DNA is TGTGCCAGCAGTTATTACAGGGGAACAGATACGCAGTATTTT. Protein: CASSYYRGTDTQYF.

This clonotype was found many times. The chain employs TRBV12-3 or TRBV12-4 and TRBJ2-5, with 11 bases fitting TRBD2. V lost 3 bases and J lost 5; bases outside the gene matches: 2. This CDR3 has 14 residues. The CDR3 reads CASSFIAGGETQYF. The DNA of the CDR3 is TGTGCCAGCAGTTTTATAGCGGGAGGGGAGACCCAGTACTTC.

There are a few counts of this clonotype. The rearrangement joins TRBV7-6 to TRBJ1-5; 7 bases line up with TRBD1. Germline V gene lookup returns CDR1 SGHVS and CDR2 FNYEAQ. V lost 1 base and J lost 2; bases outside the gene matches: 5. CDR3 length equals 16 residues. The CDR3 coding sequence is TGTGCCAGCAGCTTAGATACAGGGGCAGGCAATCAGCCCCAGCATTTT. Amino acids: CASSLDTGAGNQPQHF.

The gene calls are TRBV7-2 and TRBJ2-7; 8 nucleotides match TRBD2. With V trimmed by 6 bases and J by 0 bases, 13 bases remained unmatched. CDR3 length equals 17 residues. Germline assignment: CDR1 SGHTA and CDR2 FQGNSA. CDR3 in amino acids: CASRLSFSGANSYEQYV. CDR3 bases: TGTGCCAGCAGATTAAGTTTTAGCGGGGCTAACTCCTACGAGCAGTACGTC.